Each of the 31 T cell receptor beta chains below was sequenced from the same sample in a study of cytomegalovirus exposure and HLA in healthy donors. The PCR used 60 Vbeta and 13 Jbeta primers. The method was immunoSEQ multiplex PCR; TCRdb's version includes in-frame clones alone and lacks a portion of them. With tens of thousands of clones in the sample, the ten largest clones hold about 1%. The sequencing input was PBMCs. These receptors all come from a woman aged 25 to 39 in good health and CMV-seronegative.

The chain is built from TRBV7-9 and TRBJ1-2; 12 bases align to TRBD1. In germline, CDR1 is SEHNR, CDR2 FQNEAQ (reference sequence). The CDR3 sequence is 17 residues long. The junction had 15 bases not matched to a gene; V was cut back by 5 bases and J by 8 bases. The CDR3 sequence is CASSHSTGTGGEEGYTF. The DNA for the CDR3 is TGTGCCAGCAGCCATTCCACAGGGACAGGGGGCGAGGAGGGCTACACCTTC.

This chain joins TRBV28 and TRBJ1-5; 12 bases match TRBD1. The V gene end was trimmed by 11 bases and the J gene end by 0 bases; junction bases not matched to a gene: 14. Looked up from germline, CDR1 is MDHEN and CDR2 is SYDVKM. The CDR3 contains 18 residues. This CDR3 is CASYPGTGGTYSNQPQHF. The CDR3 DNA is TGTGCCTCATATCCCGGGACAGGGGGCACTTATAGCAATCAGCCCCAGCATTTT.

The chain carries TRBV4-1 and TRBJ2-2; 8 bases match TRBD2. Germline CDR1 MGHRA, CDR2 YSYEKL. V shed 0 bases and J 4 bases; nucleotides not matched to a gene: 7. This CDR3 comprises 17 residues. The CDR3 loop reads CASSQEEQLAGTGELFF. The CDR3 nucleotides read TGCGCCAGCAGCCAAGAGGAACAGCTAGCGGGCACCGGGGAGCTGTTTTTT.

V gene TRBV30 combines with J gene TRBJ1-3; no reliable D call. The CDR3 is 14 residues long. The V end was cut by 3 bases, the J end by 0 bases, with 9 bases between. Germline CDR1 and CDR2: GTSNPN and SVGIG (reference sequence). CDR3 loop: CAWSEGYSGNTIYF. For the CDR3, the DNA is TGTGCCTGGAGCGAGGGATACTCTGGAAACACCATATATTTT.

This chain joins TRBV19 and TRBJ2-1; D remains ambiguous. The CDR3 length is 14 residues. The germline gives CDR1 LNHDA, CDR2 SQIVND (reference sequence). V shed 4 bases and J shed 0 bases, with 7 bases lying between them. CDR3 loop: CASSKSSSYNEQFF. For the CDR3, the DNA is TGTGCCAGTAGTAAGTCTAGCTCCTACAATGAGCAGTTCTTC.

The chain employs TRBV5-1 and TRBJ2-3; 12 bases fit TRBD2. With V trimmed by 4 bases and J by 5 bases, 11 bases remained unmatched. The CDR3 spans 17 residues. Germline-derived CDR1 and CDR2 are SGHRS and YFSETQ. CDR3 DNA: TGCGCCAGCAGCCCCTCTAGCGGGAGGGCCCAAGGAGATACGCAGTATTTT. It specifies CASSPSSGRAQGDTQYF.

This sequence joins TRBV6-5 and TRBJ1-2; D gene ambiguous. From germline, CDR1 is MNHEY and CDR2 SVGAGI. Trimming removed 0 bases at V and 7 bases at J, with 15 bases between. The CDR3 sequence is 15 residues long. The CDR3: CASSYSRAQQGGYTF. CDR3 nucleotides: TGTGCCAGCAGTTACTCGAGGGCGCAACAAGGTGGCTACACCTTC.

CDR3 bases: TGCAGCGTTTGGACAGCAACTAATGAAAAACTGTTTTTT. Translating gives CSVWTATNEKLFF. The V call is TRBV29-1, the J call TRBJ1-4; tentatively, D is TRBD1 (6 bases). The CDR3 is made up of 13 amino acids. Per the germline V gene, CDR1 is SQVTM and CDR2 is ANQGSEA. The V end lost 5 bases, the J end lost 0 bases, and 7 bases lay between the germline ends.

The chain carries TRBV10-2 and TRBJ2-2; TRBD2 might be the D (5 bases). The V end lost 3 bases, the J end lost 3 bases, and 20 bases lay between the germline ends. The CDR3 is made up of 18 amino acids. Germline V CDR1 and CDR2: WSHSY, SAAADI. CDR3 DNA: TGCGCCAGCAGTGAACTGCTACTAGGAGAAGTCGACACCGGGGAGCTGTTTTTT. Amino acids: CASSELLLGEVDTGELFF.

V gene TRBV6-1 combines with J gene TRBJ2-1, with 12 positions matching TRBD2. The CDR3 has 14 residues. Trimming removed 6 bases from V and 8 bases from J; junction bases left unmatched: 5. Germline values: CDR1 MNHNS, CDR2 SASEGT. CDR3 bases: TGTGCCAGCAGCGCGACTAGCGGGAGAGATGAGCAGTTCTTC. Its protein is CASSATSGRDEQFF.

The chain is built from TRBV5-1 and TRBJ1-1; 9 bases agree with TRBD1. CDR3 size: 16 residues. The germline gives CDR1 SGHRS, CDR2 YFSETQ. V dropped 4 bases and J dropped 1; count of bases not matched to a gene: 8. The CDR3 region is CASSLEAGQGNTEAFF. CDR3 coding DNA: TGCGCCAGCAGCCTGGAGGCGGGACAGGGGAACACTGAAGCTTTCTTT.

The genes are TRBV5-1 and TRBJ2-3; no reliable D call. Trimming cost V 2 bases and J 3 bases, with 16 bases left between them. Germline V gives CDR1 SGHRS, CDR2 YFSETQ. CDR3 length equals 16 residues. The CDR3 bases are TGCGCCAGCAGCTTAAGTGTTGCGGCAGAGACAGATACGCAGTATTTT. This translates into CASSLSVAAETDTQYF. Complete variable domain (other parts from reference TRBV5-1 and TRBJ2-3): KAGVTQTPRYLIKTRGQQVTLSCSPISGHRSVSWYQQTPGQGLQFLFEYFSETQRNKGNFPGRFSGRQFSNSRSEMNVSTLELGDSALYLCASSLSVAAETDTQYFGPGTRLTVL.

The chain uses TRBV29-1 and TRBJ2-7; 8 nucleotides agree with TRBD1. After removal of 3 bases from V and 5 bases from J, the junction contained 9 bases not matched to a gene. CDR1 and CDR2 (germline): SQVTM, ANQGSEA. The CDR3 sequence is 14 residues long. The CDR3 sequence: CSVEYGTGDDEQYF. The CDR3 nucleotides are TGCAGCGTTGAGTACGGGACAGGTGACGACGAGCAGTACTTC.

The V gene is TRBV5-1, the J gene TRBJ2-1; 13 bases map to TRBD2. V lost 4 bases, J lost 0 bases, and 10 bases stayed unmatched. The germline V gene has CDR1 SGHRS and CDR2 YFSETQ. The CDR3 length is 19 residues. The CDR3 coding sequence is TGCGCCAGCAGCGCACCGGGACTAGCGGGAAAGAGCTCCTACAATGAGCAGTTCTTC. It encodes CASSAPGLAGKSSYNEQFF.

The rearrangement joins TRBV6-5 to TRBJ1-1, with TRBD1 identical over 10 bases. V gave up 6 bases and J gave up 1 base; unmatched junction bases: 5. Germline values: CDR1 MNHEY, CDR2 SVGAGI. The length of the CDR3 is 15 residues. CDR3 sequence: CASRPGTGANTEAFF. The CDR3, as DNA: TGTGCCAGCAGGCCCGGGACAGGGGCGAACACTGAAGCTTTCTTT.

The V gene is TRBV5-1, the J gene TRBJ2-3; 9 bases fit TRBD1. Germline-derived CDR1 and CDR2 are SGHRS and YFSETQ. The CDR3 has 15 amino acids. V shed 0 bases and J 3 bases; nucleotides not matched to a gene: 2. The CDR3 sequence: CASSLGQGVTDTQYF. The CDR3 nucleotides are TGCGCCAGCAGCTTGGGACAGGGGGTTACAGATACGCAGTATTTT.

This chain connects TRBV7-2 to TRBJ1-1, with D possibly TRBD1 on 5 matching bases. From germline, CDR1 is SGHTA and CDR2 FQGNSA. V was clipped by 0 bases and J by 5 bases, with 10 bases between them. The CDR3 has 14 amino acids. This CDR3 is CASSLASGRTEAFF. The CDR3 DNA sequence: TGTGCCAGCAGCTTAGCGTCAGGGAGGACTGAAGCTTTCTTT.

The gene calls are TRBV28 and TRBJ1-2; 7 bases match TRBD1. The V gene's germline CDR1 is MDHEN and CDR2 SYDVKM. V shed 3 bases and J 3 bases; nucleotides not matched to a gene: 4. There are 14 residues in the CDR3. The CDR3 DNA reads TGTGCCAGCAGTTTGTCCGGACAGGACTATGGCTACACCTTC. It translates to CASSLSGQDYGYTF.

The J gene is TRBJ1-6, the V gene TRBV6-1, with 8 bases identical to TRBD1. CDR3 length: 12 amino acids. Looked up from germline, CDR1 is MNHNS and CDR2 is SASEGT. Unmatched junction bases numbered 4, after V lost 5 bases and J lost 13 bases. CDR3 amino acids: CASSRDRTPLHF. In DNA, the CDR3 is TGTGCCAGCAGTCGGGACAGGACTCCCCTCCACTTT.

CDR3 protein: CASSLDIQETQYF. The CDR3 DNA sequence: TGTGCCAGCAGTTTGGACATCCAAGAGACCCAGTACTTC. This chain links TRBV2 with TRBJ2-5, with D perhaps TRBD1 (5 bases). The CDR3 has 13 amino acids. V lost 5 bases, J lost 1 base, and 8 bases lay in between. The germline CDR1 and CDR2 sequences are SNHLY and FYNNEI.

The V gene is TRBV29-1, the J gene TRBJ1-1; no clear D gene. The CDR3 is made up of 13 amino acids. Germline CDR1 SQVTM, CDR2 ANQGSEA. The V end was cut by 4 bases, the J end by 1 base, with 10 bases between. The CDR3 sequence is CSVGLHSNTEAFF. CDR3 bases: TGCAGCGTTGGGTTACATTCGAACACTGAAGCTTTCTTT.

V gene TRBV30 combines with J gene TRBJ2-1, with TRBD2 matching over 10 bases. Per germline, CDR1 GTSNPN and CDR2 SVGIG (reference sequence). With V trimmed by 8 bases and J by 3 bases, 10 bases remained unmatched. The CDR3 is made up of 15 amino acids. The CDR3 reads CALRLAGVVYNEQFF. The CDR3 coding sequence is TGTGCCCTCCGGCTAGCGGGAGTAGTCTACAATGAGCAGTTCTTC.

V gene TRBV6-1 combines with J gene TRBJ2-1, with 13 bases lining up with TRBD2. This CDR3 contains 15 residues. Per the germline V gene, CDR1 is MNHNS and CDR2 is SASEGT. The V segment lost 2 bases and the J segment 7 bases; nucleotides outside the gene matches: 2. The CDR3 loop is CASSETSGRANEQFF. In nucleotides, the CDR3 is TGTGCCAGCAGTGAAACTAGCGGGAGGGCTAATGAGCAGTTCTTC.

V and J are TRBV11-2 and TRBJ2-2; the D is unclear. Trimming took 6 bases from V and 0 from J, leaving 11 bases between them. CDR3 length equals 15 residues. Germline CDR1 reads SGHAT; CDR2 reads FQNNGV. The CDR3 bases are TGTGCCAGCAGACCCCAGGCTACGAACACCGGGGAGCTGTTTTTT. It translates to CASRPQATNTGELFF.

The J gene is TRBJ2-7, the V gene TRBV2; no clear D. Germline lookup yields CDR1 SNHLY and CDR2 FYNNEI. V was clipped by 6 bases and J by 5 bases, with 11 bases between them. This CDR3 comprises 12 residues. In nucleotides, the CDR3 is TGTGCCAGCAGCTCCACCGCAGACGAGCAGTACTTC. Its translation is CASSSTADEQYF.

In DNA form, the CDR3 reads TGCGCCAGCAGCACCGGACAGGTCACCGGGGAGCTGTTTTTT. Translating it yields CASSTGQVTGELFF. J is TRBJ2-2 and V is TRBV5-1, with 7 bases that match TRBD1. The germline V gene encodes CDR1 SGHRS and CDR2 YFSETQ. This CDR3 region has 14 residues. The junction had 4 bases not matched to a gene; V was cut back by 4 bases and J by 4 bases.

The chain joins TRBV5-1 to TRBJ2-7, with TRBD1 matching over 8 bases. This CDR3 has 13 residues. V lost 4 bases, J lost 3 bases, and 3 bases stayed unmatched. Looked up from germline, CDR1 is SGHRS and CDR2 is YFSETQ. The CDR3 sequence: CASSGGTGYEQYF. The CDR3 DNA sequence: TGCGCCAGCAGCGGCGGGACAGGCTACGAGCAGTACTTC.

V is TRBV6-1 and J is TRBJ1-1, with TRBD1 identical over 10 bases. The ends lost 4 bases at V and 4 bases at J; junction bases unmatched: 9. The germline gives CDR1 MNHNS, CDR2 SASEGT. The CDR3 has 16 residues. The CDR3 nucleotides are TGTGCCAGCAGTGGATTACCGGGACAGGGGAGCACTGAAGCTTTCTTT. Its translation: CASSGLPGQGSTEAFF.

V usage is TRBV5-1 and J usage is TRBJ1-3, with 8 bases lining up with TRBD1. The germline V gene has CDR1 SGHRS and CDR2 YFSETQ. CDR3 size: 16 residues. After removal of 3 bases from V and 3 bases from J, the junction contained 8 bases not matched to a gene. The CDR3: CASSSAGQGGGNTIYF. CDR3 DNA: TGCGCCAGCAGCTCGGCAGGACAGGGAGGTGGAAACACCATATATTTT.

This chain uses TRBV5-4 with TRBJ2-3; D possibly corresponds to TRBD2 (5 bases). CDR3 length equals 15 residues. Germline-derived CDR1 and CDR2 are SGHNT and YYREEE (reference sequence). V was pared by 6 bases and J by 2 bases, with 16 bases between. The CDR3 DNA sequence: TGTGCCAGCAAGGAGGTGGGGAGAGACACAGATACGCAGTATTTT. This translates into CASKEVGRDTDTQYF.

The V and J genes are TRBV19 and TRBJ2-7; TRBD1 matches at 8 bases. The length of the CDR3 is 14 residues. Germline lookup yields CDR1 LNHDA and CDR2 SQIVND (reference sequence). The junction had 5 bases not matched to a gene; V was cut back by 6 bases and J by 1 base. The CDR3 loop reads CASRLTGESYEQYF. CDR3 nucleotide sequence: TGTGCCAGTAGACTGACAGGGGAATCCTACGAGCAGTACTTC.